A single sample is the source of the 22 T cell receptor beta chains below, sequenced in a study of graft-versus-host responses after intestinal transplantation. Only in-frame clones appear in the TCRdb table, and some are missing; sequencing was by immunoSEQ multiplex PCR. This table has about 24,000 clones, 80% to 90% appearing once. The specimen was PBMCs, collected roughly 68 weeks after intestinal transplant. Receptors originate from a human patient who received an intestinal transplant, so some T cells may come from the graft donor.

J is TRBJ2-1 and V is TRBV6-1; 9 bases align to TRBD2. Germline V gene data show CDR1 as MNHNS and CDR2 as SASEGT. CDR3 length: 14 amino acids. V lost 7 bases and J lost 8; bases outside the gene matches: 9. The CDR3 DNA reads TGTGCCAGCACCCTAGCGGGAAGGCAGGATGAGCAGTTCTTC. Translating it yields CASTLAGRQDEQFF.

This sequence joins TRBV6-6 and TRBJ1-2; possibly TRBD1 for D (5 bases). The CDR3 covers 14 residues. Trimming cost V 5 bases and J 4 bases, with 14 bases left between them. Looked up from germline, CDR1 is MNHNY and CDR2 is SVGAGI (reference sequence). CDR3 coding DNA: TGTGCCAGCAGTGGGGGTAAACAGCTCTATGGCTACACCTTC. It is translated as CASSGGKQLYGYTF.

The chain couples TRBV9 to TRBJ1-2, with D uncertain. The CDR3 is made up of 11 amino acids. Trimming stripped 1 base from V and 8 bases from J, with 6 bases between. Germline V gives CDR1 SGDLS, CDR2 YYNGEE. In DNA form, the CDR3 reads TGTGCCAGCAGCGTAAACGGCGGCTACACCTTC. Its translation is CASSVNGGYTF.

This chain connects TRBV9 to TRBJ2-6; D is unclear. Trimming stripped 0 bases from V and 0 bases from J, with 13 bases between. The CDR3 sequence is 18 residues long. Looked up from germline, CDR1 is SGDLS and CDR2 is YYNGEE. The CDR3 DNA reads as TGTGCCAGCAGCGTAGGAGGTGGGAAGGCCTCTGGGGCCAACGTCCTGACTTTC. It specifies CASSVGGGKASGANVLTF.

The CDR3 loop reads CASRVQIERTDTQYF. CDR3 nucleotides: TGCGCCAGCAGAGTCCAGATCGAACGGACAGATACGCAGTATTTT. The gene calls are TRBV5-1 and TRBJ2-3; no firm D call. Trimming removed 5 bases from V and 3 bases from J, with 16 bases in between. Germline V gene lookup returns CDR1 SGHRS and CDR2 YFSETQ. The CDR3 spans 15 residues.

The chain employs TRBV10-1 and TRBJ2-3, with 12 positions matching TRBD2. Per the germline V gene, CDR1 is WNHNN and CDR2 is SYGVQD (reference sequence). J lost 4 bases, V lost 4 bases, and 3 bases had no gene match. The CDR3 covers 15 residues. The CDR3 DNA reads TGCGCCAGCAGTGGACTAGCGGGAGACCCAGATACGCAGTATTTT. Translated, it gives CASSGLAGDPDTQYF.

The chain uses TRBV4-2 and TRBJ2-3; TRBD2 is a possible D gene (5 bases). The CDR3 runs to 15 residues. Germline V CDR1 and CDR2: LGHNA, YNFKEQ. Trimming took off 0 bases at V and 2 bases at J, with 9 bases between the two ends. The CDR3 protein is CASSQDPGITDTQYF. DNA of the CDR3: TGTGCCAGCAGCCAAGATCCGGGGATCACAGATACGCAGTATTTT.

This chain uses TRBV27 with TRBJ2-7; D remains ambiguous. CDR3 length equals 12 residues. Trimming pared 5 bases from V and 7 bases from J, leaving 12 bases between. The germline CDR1 and CDR2 sequences are MNHEY and SMNVEV (reference sequence). For the CDR3, the DNA is TGTGCCAGCAGTAGAGAGGTAGGGGAGCAGTACTTC. Its translation: CASSREVGEQYF.

The chain links TRBV7-2 to TRBJ2-5; 10 bases fit TRBD1. Germline trimming cut 1 base from V and 4 bases from J; bases unmatched to any gene: 6. This CDR3 comprises 16 residues. The germline gives CDR1 SGHTA, CDR2 FQGNSA. CDR3 DNA: TGTGCCAGCAGCTTAGTTGGGGGGACAGGGGTAGAGACCCAGTACTTC. Translation gives CASSLVGGTGVETQYF.

The V and J genes are TRBV13 and TRBJ2-7; TRBD1 or TRBD2 may be the D gene (5 bases each). Deletions cut 0 bases from V and 2 bases from J, with 8 bases between. Per the germline V gene, CDR1 is PRHDT and CDR2 is FYEKMQ (reference sequence). This CDR3 has 14 amino acids. The CDR3 DNA follows: TGTGCCAGCAGCTTAGGGGGACGTCCCTACGAGCAGTACTTC. Translating gives CASSLGGRPYEQYF.

The V gene is TRBV15, the J gene TRBJ2-3; possibly TRBD1 for D (7 bases). Germline CDR1 LNHNV, CDR2 YYDKDF (reference sequence). V was clipped by 5 bases and J by 4 bases, with 19 bases between them. CDR3 length equals 16 residues. This CDR3 is CATSVAWAGGSDTQYF. The CDR3 DNA follows: TGTGCCACCAGCGTCGCCTGGGCAGGGGGGTCAGATACGCAGTATTTT.

The chain recombines TRBV6-1 with TRBJ2-7; tentative D call: TRBD1 (6 bases). Germline CDR1 MNHNS, CDR2 SASEGT. Trimming took off 5 bases at V and 3 bases at J, with 17 bases between the two ends. This CDR3 is built from 15 residues. In nucleotides, the CDR3 is TGTGCCAGCAGTCCAGGCAGGGGCGGTAGCTACGAGCAGTACTTC. Encoded protein: CASSPGRGGSYEQYF.

The chain uses TRBV5-6 and TRBJ1-2, with D tentatively TRBD1 (6 bases). Between the trimmed V and J ends, which lost 0 bases and 6 bases, there was a span of 15 bases. The CDR3 runs 15 residues. CDR1 SGHDT and CDR2 YYEEEE come from the germline V gene. The CDR3 DNA reads as TGTGCCAGCAGCTTGGGCTTCTGGGGGCCGGATGGCTACACCTTC. Its translation is CASSLGFWGPDGYTF.

This clone was seen just once. This sequence joins TRBV9 and TRBJ2-7, with D unclear. Germline V lookup: CDR1 SGDLS, CDR2 YYNGEE. This CDR3 region has 14 residues. V was cut by 3 bases and J by 6 bases, with 16 bases left in between. The CDR3 sequence is CASSATSSRSEQYF. CDR3 DNA sequence: TGTGCCAGCAGCGCAACCTCATCAAGGTCCGAGCAGTACTTC.

The J gene is TRBJ2-7, the V gene TRBV15, with D unresolved. Germline CDR1 is LNHNV and CDR2 is YYDKDF (reference sequence). The CDR3 sequence is 16 residues long. Trimming pared 1 base from V and 2 bases from J, leaving 15 bases between. The CDR3 nucleotides read TGTGCCACCAGCAGAGTCCTAGGGCCCCTAGCCTACGAGCAGTACTTC. Protein product: CATSRVLGPLAYEQYF.

J is TRBJ1-4 and V is TRBV11-3; no clear D gene. V was clipped by 1 base and J by 6 bases, with 12 bases between them. The V gene's germline CDR1 is SGHNT and CDR2 YENEEA. The CDR3 length is 15 residues. CDR3 nucleotides: TGTGCCAGCAGCTTAGGGGATACGATCGATGAAAAACTGTTTTTT. This codes for CASSLGDTIDEKLFF. Variable domain in full (rest from reference TRBV11-3 and TRBJ1-4): EAGVVQSPRYKIIEKKQPVAFWCNPISGHNTLYWYLQNLGQGPELLIRYENEEAVDDSQLPKDRFSAERLKGVDSTLKIQPAELGDSAVYLCASSLGDTIDEKLFFGSGTQLSVL.

The V call is TRBV5-1, the J call TRBJ2-2; D ambiguous. V lost 2 bases, J lost 0 bases, and 2 bases lay in between. CDR3 length: 13 residues. Germline V gene lookup returns CDR1 SGHRS and CDR2 YFSETQ. This CDR3 reads CASSFANTGELFF. The CDR3 DNA reads TGCGCCAGCAGCTTCGCGAACACCGGGGAGCTGTTTTTT.

The rearrangement uses TRBV6-1 and TRBJ2-7; TRBD1 matches 9 bases. Losses at the gene ends were 5 bases for V and 9 bases for J; bases not matched to a gene: 8. Germline CDR1 and CDR2: MNHNS and SASEGT. The CDR3 is 13 residues long. The CDR3 loop is CASSWGQGKRQYF. The DNA of the CDR3 is TGTGCCAGCAGTTGGGGACAGGGAAAAAGGCAGTACTTC.

This clone has just a few counts. The chain combines TRBV2 with TRBJ2-5, with 16 bases identical to TRBD2. The V segment lost 9 bases and the J segment 7 bases; nucleotides outside the gene matches: 11. Germline V CDR1 and CDR2: SNHLY, FYNNEI. The CDR3 consists of 16 residues. DNA of the CDR3: TGTGCCAGTGCCCCCGGGACTAGCGGGAGGGGGGGGACCCAGTACTTC. As protein: CASAPGTSGRGGTQYF.

In its sample, this clone was seen once. CDR3 in DNA: TGTGCCAGCAGGCAGCAGAGCATCTATGGCTACACCTTC. Protein product: CASRQQSIYGYTF. The chain is built from TRBV28 and TRBJ1-2; D unclear. The CDR3 spans 13 residues. CDR1 is MDHEN and CDR2 is SYDVKM in the germline V gene. The germline V and J ends were trimmed by 6 bases and 4 bases, with 12 bases remaining between them.

The gene calls are TRBV4-1 and TRBJ2-1; 14 bases line up with TRBD2. Germline CDR1 is MGHRA and CDR2 is YSYEKL. Trimming at V came to 3 bases and at J to 1 base, leaving 11 bases not matched to a gene. The CDR3 contains 20 residues. The CDR3 loop reads CASSQGLGTSGSGSYNEQFF. As DNA, the CDR3 is TGCGCCAGCAGCCAGGGCCTAGGGACTAGCGGGAGTGGGTCCTACAATGAGCAGTTCTTC.

The chain carries TRBV9 and TRBJ2-5, with 8 bases lining up with TRBD2. This CDR3 has 12 amino acids. The V and J ends lost 4 bases and 7 bases, in that order; junction bases with no gene match: 3. Germline V gives CDR1 SGDLS, CDR2 YYNGEE. The CDR3 sequence: CASSPAGGTQYF. DNA of the CDR3: TGTGCCAGCAGCCCCGCGGGAGGGACCCAGTACTTC.